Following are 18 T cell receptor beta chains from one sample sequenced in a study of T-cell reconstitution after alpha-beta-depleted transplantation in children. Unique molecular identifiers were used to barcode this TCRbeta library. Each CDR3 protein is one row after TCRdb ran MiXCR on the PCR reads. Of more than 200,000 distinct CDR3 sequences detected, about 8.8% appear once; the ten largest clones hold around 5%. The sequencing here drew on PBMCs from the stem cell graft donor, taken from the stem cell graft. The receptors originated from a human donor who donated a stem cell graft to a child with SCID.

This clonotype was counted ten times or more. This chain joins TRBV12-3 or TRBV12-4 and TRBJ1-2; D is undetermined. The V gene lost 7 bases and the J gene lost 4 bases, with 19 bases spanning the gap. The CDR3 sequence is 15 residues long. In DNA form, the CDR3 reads TGTGCCAGCAACCACCGGAGCAGTCTAAGCTATGGCTACACCTTC. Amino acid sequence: CASNHRSSLSYGYTF.

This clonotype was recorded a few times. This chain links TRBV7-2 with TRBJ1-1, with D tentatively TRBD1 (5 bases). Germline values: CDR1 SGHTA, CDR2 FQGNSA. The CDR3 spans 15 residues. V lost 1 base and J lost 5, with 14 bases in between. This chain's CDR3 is CASSLVGQGSTEAFF. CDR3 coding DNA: TGTGCCAGCAGCTTAGTAGGGCAGGGAAGTACTGAAGCTTTCTTT.

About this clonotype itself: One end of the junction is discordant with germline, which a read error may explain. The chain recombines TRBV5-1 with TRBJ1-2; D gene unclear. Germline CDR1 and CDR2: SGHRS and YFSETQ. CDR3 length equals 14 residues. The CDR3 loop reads CASSLEGLNYGYPF. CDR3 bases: TGCGCCAGCAGCTTGGAGGGCCTGAACTATGGCTACCCCTTC.

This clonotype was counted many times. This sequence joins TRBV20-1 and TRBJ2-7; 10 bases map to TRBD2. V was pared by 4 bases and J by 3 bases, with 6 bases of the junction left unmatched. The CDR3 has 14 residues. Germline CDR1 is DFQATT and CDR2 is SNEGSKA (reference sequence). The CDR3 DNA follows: TGCAGTGCTATGCCACTAGCGGGGTTCTACGAGCAGTACTTC. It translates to CSAMPLAGFYEQYF.

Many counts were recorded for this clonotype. In nucleotides, the CDR3 is TGTGCCAGTAGTATAGCGGGCTGGGGTTCGTACGATGAGCAGTTCTTC. Residues: CASSIAGWGSYDEQFF. V usage is TRBV19 and J usage is TRBJ2-1; unclear D gene. CDR1 and CDR2 (germline): LNHDA, SQIVND (reference sequence). The CDR3 contains 16 residues. V was shortened by 1 base and J by 8 bases, with 18 bases between the two germline ends.

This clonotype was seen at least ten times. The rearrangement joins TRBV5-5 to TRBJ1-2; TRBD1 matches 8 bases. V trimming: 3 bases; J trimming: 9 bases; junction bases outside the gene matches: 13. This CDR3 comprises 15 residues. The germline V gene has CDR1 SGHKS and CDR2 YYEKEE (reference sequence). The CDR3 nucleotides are TGTGCCAGCAGCTCCTTTGAATCAGGGGGCGCCCGCTACACCTTC. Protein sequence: CASSSFESGGARYTF.

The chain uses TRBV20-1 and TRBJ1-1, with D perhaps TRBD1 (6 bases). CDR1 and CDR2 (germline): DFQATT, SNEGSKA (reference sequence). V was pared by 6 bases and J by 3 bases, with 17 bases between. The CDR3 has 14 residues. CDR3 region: CSAGRGGRDTEAFF. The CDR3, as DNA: TGCAGTGCCGGTCGGGGGGGCAGGGACACTGAAGCTTTCTTT.

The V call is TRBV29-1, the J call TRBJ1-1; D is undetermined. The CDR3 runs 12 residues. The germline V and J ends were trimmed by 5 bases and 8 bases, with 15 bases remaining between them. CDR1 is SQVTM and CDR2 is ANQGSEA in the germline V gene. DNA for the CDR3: TGCAGCGTTCTTCCGGGCCCAGAAGAAGCTTTCTTT. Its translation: CSVLPGPEEAFF.

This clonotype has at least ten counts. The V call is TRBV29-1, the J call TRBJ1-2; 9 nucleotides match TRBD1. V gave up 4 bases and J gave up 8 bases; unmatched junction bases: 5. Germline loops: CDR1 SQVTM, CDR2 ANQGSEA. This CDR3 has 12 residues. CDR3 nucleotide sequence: TGCAGCGTTGTCCGGACAGGGGTGGGCTACACCTTC. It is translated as CSVVRTGVGYTF.

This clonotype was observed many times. The CDR3 loop reads CASSPRGGHNSGEQFF. As DNA, the CDR3 is TGTGCCAGCAGCCCTAGGGGGGGACACAATAGCGGTGAGCAGTTCTTC. The chain uses TRBV11-2 and TRBJ2-1; a weak D match, TRBD2 (7 bases). V was trimmed by 5 bases and J by 9 bases, leaving 23 bases between them. This CDR3 has 16 amino acids. Germline loops: CDR1 SGHAT, CDR2 FQNNGV.

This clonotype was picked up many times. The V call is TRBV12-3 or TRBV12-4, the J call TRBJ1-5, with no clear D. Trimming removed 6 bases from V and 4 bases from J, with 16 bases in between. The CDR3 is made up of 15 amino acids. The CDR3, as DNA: TGTGCCAGCAGAAATGGGCCTTCGGGAAATCAGCCCCAGCATTTT. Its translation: CASRNGPSGNQPQHF.

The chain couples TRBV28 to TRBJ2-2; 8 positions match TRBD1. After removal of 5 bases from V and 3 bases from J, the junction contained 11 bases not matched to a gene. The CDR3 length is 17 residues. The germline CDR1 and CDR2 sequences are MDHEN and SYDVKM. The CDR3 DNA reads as TGTGCCAGCAGTCTCCCCAGGGGGCGGGGCTACACCGGGGAGCTGTTTTTT. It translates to CASSLPRGRGYTGELFF.

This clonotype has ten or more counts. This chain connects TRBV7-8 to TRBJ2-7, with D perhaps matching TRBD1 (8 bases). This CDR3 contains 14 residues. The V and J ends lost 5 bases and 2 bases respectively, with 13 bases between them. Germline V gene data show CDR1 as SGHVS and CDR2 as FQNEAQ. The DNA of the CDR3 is TGTGCCAGCAGCACAGGGGGGGTACCCTACGAGCAGTACTTC. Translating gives CASSTGGVPYEQYF.

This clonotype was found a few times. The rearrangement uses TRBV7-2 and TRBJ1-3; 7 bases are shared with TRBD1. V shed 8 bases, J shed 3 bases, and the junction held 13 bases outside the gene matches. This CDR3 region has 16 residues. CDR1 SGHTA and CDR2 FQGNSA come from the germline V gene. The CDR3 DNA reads TGTGCCAGCCGGCCCCAGGGGGTCTTTTATGGAAACACCATATATTTT. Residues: CASRPQGVFYGNTIYF.

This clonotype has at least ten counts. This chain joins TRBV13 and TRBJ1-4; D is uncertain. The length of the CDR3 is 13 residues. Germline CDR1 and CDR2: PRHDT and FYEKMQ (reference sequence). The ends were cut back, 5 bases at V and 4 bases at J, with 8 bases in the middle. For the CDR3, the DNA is TGTGCCAGCAGCCCGGACCTTAATGAAAAACTGTTTTTT. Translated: CASSPDLNEKLFF.

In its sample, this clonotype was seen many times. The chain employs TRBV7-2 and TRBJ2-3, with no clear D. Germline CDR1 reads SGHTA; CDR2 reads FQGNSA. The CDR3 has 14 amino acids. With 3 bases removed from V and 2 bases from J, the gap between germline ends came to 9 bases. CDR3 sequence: CASSLWSLTDTQYF. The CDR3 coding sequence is TGTGCCAGCAGCTTGTGGAGCCTCACAGATACGCAGTATTTT.

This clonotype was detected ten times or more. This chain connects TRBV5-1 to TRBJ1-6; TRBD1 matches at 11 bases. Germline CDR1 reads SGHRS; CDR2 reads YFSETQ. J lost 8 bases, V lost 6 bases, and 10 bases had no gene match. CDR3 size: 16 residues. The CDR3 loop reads CASKLRTGGLDSPLHF. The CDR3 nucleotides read TGCGCCAGCAAACTCAGGACAGGGGGCTTGGATTCACCCCTCCACTTT.

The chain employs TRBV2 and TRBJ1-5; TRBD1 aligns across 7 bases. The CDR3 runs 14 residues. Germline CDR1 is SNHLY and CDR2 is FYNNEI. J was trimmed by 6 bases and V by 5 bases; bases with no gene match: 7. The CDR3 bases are TGTGCCAGCAGTCAGGCAGGGGGGTTTCAGCCCCAGCATTTT. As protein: CASSQAGGFQPQHF.